Listed below are T cell receptor beta chains from one sample, sequenced in a study of blood T cell repertoires in COVID-19. Generated by immunoSEQ multiplex PCR, the TCRdb table keeps only in-frame clones and is missing some. The sample has approximately 120,000 clones, 84% seen once. The sequenced sample was peripheral blood. The receptors derive from a human donor in a cohort sampled during active COVID-19. CDR3s include the opening cysteine and the closing phenylalanine or tryptophan. The D gene is left open where the match is weak.

>.|TRBV11-3
CASSWGGGRTDTQYF
>.|TRBV18
CASSLRQGSGNTIYF
>.|TRBV5-6
CASSFKTGLPNYGYTF
>.|TRBV2
CASSAGTTGQPQHF
>.|TRBV19
CASSAGTPEAFF
>TRBD1|TRBV15
CATSRGTGEGYEQYF
>.|TRBV10-3
CAISETGSNSPLHF
>.|TRBV11-1
CASSLRGYEQYF
>.|TRBV1
CTSSQYNYRVGYTQYF
>TRBD2|TRBV9
CASSVARAGGPFPYNEQFF
>.|TRBV5-1
CASSLYQEGNEQFF
>.|TRBV7-6
CASSLANNYGYTF
>TRBD2|TRBV18
CASSRGGSSSYEQYF
>TRBD1|TRBV7-9
CASSIGTGAFF
>.|TRBV7-2
CASSLLGVAETQYF
>.|TRBV11-2
CASSSASVRTDTQYF
>TRBD1|TRBV7-8
CASSLTGGGNTIYF
>TRBD1|TRBV7-2
CASSSSWGQGAQETQYF
>TRBD1|TRBV5-8
CASSFYRGAKETQYF
>TRBD1|TRBV11-2
CASSSDGTGKQFF
>.|TRBV7-8
CASSLDGTYEQYF
>TRBD1|TRBV7-9
CASSPGTGGYEQYF
>TRBD2|TRBV5-1
CASSGGDGHYEQYF